This passage covers 15 T cell receptor beta chains from one sample sequenced in a study of OX40 agonist ivuxolimab in advanced cancers. TCRdb keeps only in-frame clones here, not all; method: immunoSEQ multiplex PCR. Among about 73,000 clones listed, roughly 90% were seen once. Sequencing used CD4+ or CD8+ T cells sorted from blood, obtained in a trial of the OX40 agonist ivuxolimab. These TCRs come from an adult with an advanced solid tumor such as melanoma, head and neck, liver or kidney cancer.

The rearrangement joins TRBV4-1 to TRBJ2-6; D perhaps matches TRBD1 (5 bases). Germline V gives CDR1 MGHRA, CDR2 YSYEKL. V was clipped by 0 bases and J by 4 bases, with 10 bases between them. The CDR3 has 16 residues. The CDR3 spells CASSQETGAGANVLTF. The CDR3 DNA reads TGCGCCAGCAGCCAAGAAACAGGAGCCGGGGCCAACGTCCTGACTTTC.

The sample holds a few counts of this clone. The chain recombines TRBV5-8 with TRBJ1-2; no reliable D call. Deletions cut 4 bases from V and 4 bases from J, with 17 bases between. This CDR3 region has 15 residues. CDR1 SGHTS and CDR2 YDEGEE come from the germline V gene. CDR3 residues: CASSPAAVSSYGYTF. Written as DNA, the CDR3 is TGTGCCAGCAGCCCCGCGGCGGTGTCATCCTATGGCTACACCTTC. The variable domain in full, completed from reference TRBV5-8 and TRBJ1-2, reads EAGVTQSPTHLIKTRGQQATLRCSPISGHTSVYWYQQALGLGLQFLLWYDEGEERNRGNFPPRFSGRQFPNYSSELNVNALELEDSALYLCASSPAAVSSYGYTFGSGTRLTVV.

The V and J genes are TRBV7-8 and TRBJ2-3; D not certain. The CDR3 is 13 amino acids. Trimming removed 4 bases from V and 6 bases from J, with 11 bases in between. Germline V gives CDR1 SGHVS, CDR2 FQNEAQ. CDR3 loop: CASSYMSPDTQYF. CDR3 sequence (DNA): TGTGCCAGCAGCTATATGAGCCCGGATACGCAGTATTTT.

This clone was counted only a few times. This chain joins TRBV19 and TRBJ2-7; D remains unclear. The germline V gene encodes CDR1 LNHDA and CDR2 SQIVND (reference sequence). The germline V and J ends were trimmed by 3 bases and 1 base, with 13 bases remaining between them. The CDR3 consists of 15 residues. CDR3 protein: CASSIQAFSSYEQYF. The CDR3 coding sequence is TGTGCCAGTAGTATTCAGGCTTTTTCTTCCTACGAGCAGTACTTC.

The gene calls are TRBV9 and TRBJ1-1; D gene unclear. V was clipped by 0 bases and J by 7 bases, with 13 bases between them. CDR1 is SGDLS and CDR2 is YYNGEE in the germline V gene. CDR3 length equals 14 residues. This CDR3 is CASSVEAGNYEAFF. CDR3 DNA sequence: TGTGCCAGCAGCGTAGAGGCAGGCAATTATGAAGCTTTCTTT.

J is TRBJ1-2 and V is TRBV4-3; D possibly corresponds to TRBD1 (5 bases). The CDR3 runs to 15 residues. V lost 0 bases, J lost 7 bases, and 15 bases lay in between. Germline loops: CDR1 LGHNA, CDR2 YSLEER. The CDR3 DNA sequence: TGCGCCAGCAGCCAAGATAGACATGGGCAGGGTGGCTACACCTTC. It codes for CASSQDRHGQGGYTF.

The chain links TRBV4-2 to TRBJ1-5; TRBD1 matches at 7 bases. The germline V gene encodes CDR1 LGHNA and CDR2 YNFKEQ. The CDR3 loop spans 16 amino acids. V lost 0 bases to trimming and J lost 2 bases; unmatched junction nucleotides: 4. This CDR3 is CASSQDTGEGNQPQHF. The CDR3 DNA follows: TGTGCCAGCAGCCAAGACACAGGGGAAGGCAATCAGCCCCAGCATTTT.

V is TRBV6-6 and J is TRBJ1-1, with D possibly TRBD1 on 6 matching bases. Germline CDR1 and CDR2: MNHNY and SVGAGI (reference sequence). There are 14 residues in the CDR3. Between the trimmed V and J ends, which lost 2 bases and 3 bases, there was a span of 10 bases. CDR3 nucleotide sequence: TGTGCCAGCAGTTACAGTCAGGGGTACACTGAAGCTTTCTTT. It encodes CASSYSQGYTEAFF.

This clone was observed a handful of times. The genes are TRBV5-1 and TRBJ1-2; TRBD1 matches 8 bases. The CDR3 is 14 amino acids. CDR1 is SGHRS, CDR2 YFSETQ, per germline. V shed 2 bases and J 4 bases; nucleotides not matched to a gene: 4. CDR3 loop: CASSLETGVYGYTF. The DNA of the CDR3 is TGCGCCAGCAGCTTAGAGACAGGGGTCTATGGCTACACCTTC.

The chain employs TRBV11-2 and TRBJ2-4, with D unclear. V was cut by 1 base and J by 7 bases, with 8 bases left in between. CDR3 size: 13 residues. From germline, CDR1 is SGHAT and CDR2 FQNNGV. The CDR3 DNA reads as TGTGCCAGCAGCTTAGCTCCCGTGAACATTCAGTACTTC. This sequence encodes CASSLAPVNIQYF.

The CDR3 DNA sequence: TGCGCCAGCAGCTTGCTGGGACAGGGTGCCGACGAGCAGTACTTC. Translation: CASSLLGQGADEQYF. The chain recombines TRBV5-1 with TRBJ2-7, with TRBD1 matching 9 bases. The germline CDR1 and CDR2 sequences are SGHRS and YFSETQ. This CDR3 is built from 15 residues. The ends lost 1 base at V and 5 bases at J; junction bases unmatched: 7.

This chain joins TRBV5-1 and TRBJ2-5; D unclear. Looked up from germline, CDR1 is SGHRS and CDR2 is YFSETQ. CDR3 length: 13 amino acids. V was pared by 2 bases and J by 4 bases, with 9 bases between. CDR3 DNA: TGCGCCAGCAGCTTCCGGTTCGGAGAGACCCAGTACTTC. Translated: CASSFRFGETQYF.

This rearrangement joins TRBV9 to TRBJ1-2, with a tentative D call TRBD1 (5 bases). V was pared by 3 bases and J by 5 bases, with 11 bases between. Per the germline V gene, CDR1 is SGDLS and CDR2 is YYNGEE. The CDR3 has 13 amino acids. The CDR3 sequence: CASSGGEGYGYTF. In DNA, the CDR3 is TGTGCCAGCAGCGGAGGGGAAGGGTATGGCTACACCTTC. Filled out from reference TRBV9 and TRBJ1-2, the complete variable domain reads DSGVTQTPKHLITATGQRVTLRCSPRSGDLSVYWYQQSLDQGLQFLIQYYNGEERAKGNILERFSAQQFPDLHSELNLSSLELGDSALYFCASSGGEGYGYTFGSGTRLTVV.

The gene calls are TRBV27 and TRBJ2-4, with 7 bases fitting TRBD1. V dropped 2 bases and J dropped 3; count of bases not matched to a gene: 1. CDR3 size: 14 residues. In germline, CDR1 is MNHEY, CDR2 SMNVEV (reference sequence). CDR3: CASSLTGVKNIQYF. The CDR3 nucleotides read TGTGCCAGCAGTTTAACAGGGGTCAAAAACATTCAGTACTTC.

This chain connects TRBV7-9 to TRBJ1-6, with no clear D. The CDR3 spans 15 residues. CDR1 SEHNR and CDR2 FQNEAQ come from the germline V gene (reference sequence). Trimming took off 1 base at V and 7 bases at J, with 11 bases between the two ends. CDR3 protein: CASSLDSGRNSPLHF. The DNA of the CDR3 is TGTGCCAGCAGCTTAGACTCTGGGCGCAATTCACCCCTCCACTTT.